What follows describes a single TCR beta chain. These data originate in a study of T cell changes during pregnancy in multiple sclerosis. Profiling relied on immunoSEQ multiplex PCR, and the TCRdb table lists in-frame clones only, not all of them. The sample includes tens of thousands of clones, about 90% seen only once; the top ten take roughly 0.69%. Sequencing was performed on CD4+ T cells from peripheral blood mononuclear cells, taken before pregnancy. The sequence was obtained from a female donor with multiple sclerosis, enrolled in a pregnancy study.

This CDR3 is CASSVSAGGGTGELFF. CDR3 DNA sequence: TGTGCCAGCAGTGTATCAGCGGGGGGCGGAACCGGGGAGCTGTTTTTT. The chain couples TRBV2 to TRBJ2-2; 9 nucleotides align to TRBD2. CDR1 and CDR2 (germline): SNHLY, FYNNEI. V shed 4 bases, J shed 5 bases, and the junction held 8 bases outside the gene matches. CDR3 length: 16 residues.